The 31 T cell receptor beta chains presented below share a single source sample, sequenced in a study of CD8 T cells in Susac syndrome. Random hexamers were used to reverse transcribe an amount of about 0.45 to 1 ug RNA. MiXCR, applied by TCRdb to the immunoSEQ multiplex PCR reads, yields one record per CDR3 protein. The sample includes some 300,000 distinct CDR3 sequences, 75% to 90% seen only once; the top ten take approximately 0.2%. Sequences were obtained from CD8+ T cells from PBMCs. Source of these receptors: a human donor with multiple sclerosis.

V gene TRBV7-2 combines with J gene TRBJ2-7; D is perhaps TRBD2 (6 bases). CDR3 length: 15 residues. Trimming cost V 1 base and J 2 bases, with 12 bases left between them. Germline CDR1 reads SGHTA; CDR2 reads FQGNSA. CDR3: CASSLVWGETYEQYF. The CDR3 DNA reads TGTGCCAGCAGCTTAGTGTGGGGGGAGACCTACGAGCAGTACTTC.

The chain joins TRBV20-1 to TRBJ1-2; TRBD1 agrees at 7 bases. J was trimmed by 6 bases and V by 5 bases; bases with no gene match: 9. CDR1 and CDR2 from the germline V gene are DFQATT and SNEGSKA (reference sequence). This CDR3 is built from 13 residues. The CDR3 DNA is TGCAGTGCTGACCGGGCAGGGGGTGATGGCTACACCTTC. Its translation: CSADRAGGDGYTF.

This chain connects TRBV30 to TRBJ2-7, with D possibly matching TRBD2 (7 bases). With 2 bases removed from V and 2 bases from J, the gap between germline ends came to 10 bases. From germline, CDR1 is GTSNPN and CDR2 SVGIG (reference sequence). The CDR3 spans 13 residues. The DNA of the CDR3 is TGTGCCTGGAGTACAGGGACTACCTACGAGCAGTACTTC. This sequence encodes CAWSTGTTYEQYF. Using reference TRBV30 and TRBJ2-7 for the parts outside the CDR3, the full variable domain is SQTIHQWPATLVQPVGSPLSLECTVEGTSNPNLYWYRQAAGRGLQLLFYSVGIGQISSEVPQNLSASRPQDRQFILSSKKLLLSDSGFYLCAWSTGTTYEQYFGPGTRLTVT.

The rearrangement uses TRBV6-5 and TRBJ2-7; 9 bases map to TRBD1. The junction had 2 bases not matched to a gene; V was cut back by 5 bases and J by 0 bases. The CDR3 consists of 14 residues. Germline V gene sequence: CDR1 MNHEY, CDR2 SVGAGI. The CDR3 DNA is TGTGCCAGCAGTCCACAGGGGGCCTCCTACGAGCAGTACTTC. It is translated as CASSPQGASYEQYF.

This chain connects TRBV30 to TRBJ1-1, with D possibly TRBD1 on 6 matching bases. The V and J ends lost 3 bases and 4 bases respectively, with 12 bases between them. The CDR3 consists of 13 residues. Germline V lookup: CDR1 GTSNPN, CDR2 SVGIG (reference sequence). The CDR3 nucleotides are TGTGCCTGGAGGAACTCGGGGGCCACTGAAGCTTTCTTT. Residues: CAWRNSGATEAFF. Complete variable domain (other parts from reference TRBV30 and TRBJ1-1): SQTIHQWPATLVQPVGSPLSLECTVEGTSNPNLYWYRQAAGRGLQLLFYSVGIGQISSEVPQNLSASRPQDRQFILSSKKLLLSDSGFYLCAWRNSGATEAFFGQGTRLTVV.

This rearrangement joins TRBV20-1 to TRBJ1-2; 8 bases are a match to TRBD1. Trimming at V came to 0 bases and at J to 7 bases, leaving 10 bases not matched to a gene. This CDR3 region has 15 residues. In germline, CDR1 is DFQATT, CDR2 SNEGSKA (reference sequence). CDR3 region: CSARDQTGVARGYTF. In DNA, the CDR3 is TGCAGTGCTAGAGATCAGACAGGGGTTGCTCGTGGCTACACCTTC.

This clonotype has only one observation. The CDR3 protein is CASSQERGSYEQYF. DNA of the CDR3: TGTGCCAGCAGCCAAGAACGGGGATCCTACGAGCAGTACTTC. The rearrangement joins TRBV3-1 to TRBJ2-7; D perhaps matches TRBD2 (5 bases). The CDR3 consists of 14 residues. The V gene lost 0 bases and the J gene lost 1 base, with 7 bases spanning the gap. Germline V CDR1 and CDR2: LGHDT, YNNKEL (reference sequence).

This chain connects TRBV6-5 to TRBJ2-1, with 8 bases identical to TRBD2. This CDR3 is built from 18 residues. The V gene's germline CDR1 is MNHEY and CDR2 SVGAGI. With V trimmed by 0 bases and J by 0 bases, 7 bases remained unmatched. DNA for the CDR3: TGTGCCAGCAGTTACTCCCCGGTTGCGGGGGGCTCCTACAATGAGCAGTTCTTC. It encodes CASSYSPVAGGSYNEQFF.

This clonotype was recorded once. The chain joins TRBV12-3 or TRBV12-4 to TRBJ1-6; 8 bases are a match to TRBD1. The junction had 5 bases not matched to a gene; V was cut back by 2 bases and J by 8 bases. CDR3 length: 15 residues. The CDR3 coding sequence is TGTGCCAGCAGTTTATTTCTGACAGGGGATTCACCCCTCCACTTT. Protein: CASSLFLTGDSPLHF.

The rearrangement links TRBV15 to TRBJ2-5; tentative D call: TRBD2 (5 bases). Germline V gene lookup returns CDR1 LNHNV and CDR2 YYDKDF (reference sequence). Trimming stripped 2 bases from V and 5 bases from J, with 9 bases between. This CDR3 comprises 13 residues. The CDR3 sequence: CATSRLARETQYF. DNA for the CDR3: TGTGCCACCAGCAGACTAGCTAGGGAGACCCAGTACTTC.

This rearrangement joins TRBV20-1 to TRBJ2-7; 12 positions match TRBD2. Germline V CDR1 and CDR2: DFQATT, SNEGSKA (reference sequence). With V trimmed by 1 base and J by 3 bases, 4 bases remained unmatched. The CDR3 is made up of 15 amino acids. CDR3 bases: TGCAGTGCTAGAGCTGGGACTAGCGGGTTCTACGAGCAGTACTTC. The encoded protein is CSARAGTSGFYEQYF.

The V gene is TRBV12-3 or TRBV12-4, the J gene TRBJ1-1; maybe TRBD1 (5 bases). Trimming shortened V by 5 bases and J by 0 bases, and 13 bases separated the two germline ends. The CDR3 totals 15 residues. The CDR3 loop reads CASSPRGLLNTEAFF. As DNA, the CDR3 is TGTGCCAGCAGTCCCCGGGGACTGCTGAACACTGAAGCTTTCTTT.

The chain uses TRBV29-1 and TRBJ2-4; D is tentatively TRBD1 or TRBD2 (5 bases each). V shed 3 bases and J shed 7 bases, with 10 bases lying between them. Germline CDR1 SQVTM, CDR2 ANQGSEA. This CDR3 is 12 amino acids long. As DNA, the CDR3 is TGCAGCGTTGAGTCAGGGACGAACATTCAGTACTTC. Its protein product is CSVESGTNIQYF.

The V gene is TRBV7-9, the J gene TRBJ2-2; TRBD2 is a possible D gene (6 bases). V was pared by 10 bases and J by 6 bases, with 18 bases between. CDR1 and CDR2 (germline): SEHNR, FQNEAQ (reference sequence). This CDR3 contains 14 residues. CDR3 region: CATLSGLMPGELFF. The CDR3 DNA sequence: TGTGCCACTCTATCGGGACTTATGCCCGGGGAGCTGTTTTTT.

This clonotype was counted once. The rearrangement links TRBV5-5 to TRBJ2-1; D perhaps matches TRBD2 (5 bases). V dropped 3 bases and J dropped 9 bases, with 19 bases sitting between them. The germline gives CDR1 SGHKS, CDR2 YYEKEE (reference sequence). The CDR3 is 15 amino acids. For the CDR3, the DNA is TGTGCCAGCAGCTCCCCTAGTAACCGGGCGGGTGAGCAGTTCTTC. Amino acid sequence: CASSSPSNRAGEQFF.

The CDR3: CASSMIAGVGNEQFF. CDR3 bases: TGTGCCAGTAGTATGATAGCGGGAGTTGGGAATGAGCAGTTCTTC. The chain recombines TRBV19 with TRBJ2-1; the match to TRBD2 covers 9 bases. V shed 3 bases, J shed 7 bases, and the junction held 7 bases outside the gene matches. The CDR3 length is 15 residues. CDR1 is LNHDA, CDR2 SQIVND, per germline (reference sequence). Filled out from reference TRBV19 and TRBJ2-1, the complete variable domain reads DGGITQSPKYLFRKEGQNVTLSCEQNLNHDAMYWYRQDPGQGLRLIYYSQIVNDFQKGDIAEGYSVSREKKESFPLTVTSAQKNPTAFYLCASSMIAGVGNEQFFGPGTRLTVL.

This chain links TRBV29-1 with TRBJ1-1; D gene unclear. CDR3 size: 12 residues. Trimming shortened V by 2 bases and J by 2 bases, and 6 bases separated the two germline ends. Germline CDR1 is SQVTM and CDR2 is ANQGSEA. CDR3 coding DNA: TGCAGCGTTGAAAGAACTAACACTGAAGCTTTCTTT. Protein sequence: CSVERTNTEAFF.

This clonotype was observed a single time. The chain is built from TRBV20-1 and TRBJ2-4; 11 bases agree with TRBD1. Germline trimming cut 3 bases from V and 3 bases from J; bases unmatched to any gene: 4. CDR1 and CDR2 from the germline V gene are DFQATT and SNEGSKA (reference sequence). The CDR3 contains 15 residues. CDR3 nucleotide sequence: TGCAGTGCTAGCGGGACAGGGGGAAACAAAAACATTCAGTACTTC. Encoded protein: CSASGTGGNKNIQYF.

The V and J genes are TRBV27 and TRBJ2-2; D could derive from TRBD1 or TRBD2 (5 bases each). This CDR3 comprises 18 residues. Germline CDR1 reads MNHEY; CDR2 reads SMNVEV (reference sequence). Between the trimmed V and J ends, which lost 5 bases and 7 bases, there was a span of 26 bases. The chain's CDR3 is CASSRVLRSGTPIGELFF. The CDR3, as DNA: TGTGCCAGCAGTCGCGTGCTCCGATCGGGGACCCCAATCGGGGAGCTGTTTTTT.

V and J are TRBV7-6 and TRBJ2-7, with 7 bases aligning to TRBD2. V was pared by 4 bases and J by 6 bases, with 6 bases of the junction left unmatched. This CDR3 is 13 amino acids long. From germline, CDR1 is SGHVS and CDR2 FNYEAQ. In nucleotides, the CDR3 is TGTGCCAGCAGCTCAACCTCTAGCGGCGAGCAGTACTTC. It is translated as CASSSTSSGEQYF.

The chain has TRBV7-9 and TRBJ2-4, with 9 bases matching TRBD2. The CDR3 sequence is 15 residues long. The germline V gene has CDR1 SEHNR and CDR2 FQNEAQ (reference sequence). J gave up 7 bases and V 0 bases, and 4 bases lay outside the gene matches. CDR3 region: CASSLAAGGLNIQYF. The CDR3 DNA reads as TGTGCCAGCAGCTTAGCGGCGGGGGGGCTCAACATTCAGTACTTC.

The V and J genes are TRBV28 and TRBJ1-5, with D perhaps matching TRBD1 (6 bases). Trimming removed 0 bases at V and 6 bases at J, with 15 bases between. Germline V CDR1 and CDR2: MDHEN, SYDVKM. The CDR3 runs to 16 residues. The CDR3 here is CASSLWRGDTGQPQHF. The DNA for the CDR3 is TGTGCCAGCAGTTTATGGCGTGGGGACACGGGTCAGCCCCAGCATTTT.

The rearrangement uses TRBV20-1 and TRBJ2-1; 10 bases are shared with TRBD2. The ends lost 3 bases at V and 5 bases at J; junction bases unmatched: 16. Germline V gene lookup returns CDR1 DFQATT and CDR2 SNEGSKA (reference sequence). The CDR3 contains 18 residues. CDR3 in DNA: TGCAGTGCTAGGGCTAGCGGGAGTTTATGGGTTATCGACAATGAGCAGTTCTTC. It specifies CSARASGSLWVIDNEQFF.

CDR3 nucleotides: TGTGCCACCAGCAGAGTTGGGCCCGGCCAAGAGACCCAGTACTTC. Translated, it gives CATSRVGPGQETQYF. The V call is TRBV15, the J call TRBJ2-5; no clear D gene. Trimming stripped 1 base from V and 1 base from J, with 10 bases between. CDR1 is LNHNV, CDR2 YYDKDF, per germline (reference sequence). This CDR3 is built from 15 residues.

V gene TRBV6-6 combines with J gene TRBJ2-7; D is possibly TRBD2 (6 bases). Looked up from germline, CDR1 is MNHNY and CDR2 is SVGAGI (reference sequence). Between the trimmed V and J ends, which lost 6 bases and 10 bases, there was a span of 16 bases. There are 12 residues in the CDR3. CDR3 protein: CASSPTGVDQYF. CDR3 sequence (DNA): TGTGCCAGCAGCCCAACGGGGGTCGATCAGTACTTC.

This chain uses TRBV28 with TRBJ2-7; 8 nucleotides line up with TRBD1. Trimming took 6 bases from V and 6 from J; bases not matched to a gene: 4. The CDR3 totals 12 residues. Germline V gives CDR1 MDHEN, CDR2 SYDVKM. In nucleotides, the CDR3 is TGTGCCAGCAGGATTGACAGGGGCGAGCAGTACTTC. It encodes CASRIDRGEQYF.

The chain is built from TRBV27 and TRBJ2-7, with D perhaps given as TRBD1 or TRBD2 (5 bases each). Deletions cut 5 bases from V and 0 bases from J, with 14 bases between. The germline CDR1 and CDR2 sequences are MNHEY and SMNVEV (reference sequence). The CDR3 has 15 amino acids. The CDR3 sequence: CASSVSGTPSYEQYF. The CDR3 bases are TGTGCCAGCAGTGTCTCCGGGACGCCCTCCTACGAGCAGTACTTC.

The chain's CDR3 is CASSSGIANYGYTF. For the CDR3, the DNA is TGTGCCAGCAGTTCAGGAATAGCTAACTATGGCTACACCTTC. This chain joins TRBV27 and TRBJ1-2; no clear D gene. The germline V and J ends were trimmed by 4 bases and 0 bases, with 9 bases remaining between them. From germline, CDR1 is MNHEY and CDR2 SMNVEV (reference sequence). The CDR3 length is 14 residues.

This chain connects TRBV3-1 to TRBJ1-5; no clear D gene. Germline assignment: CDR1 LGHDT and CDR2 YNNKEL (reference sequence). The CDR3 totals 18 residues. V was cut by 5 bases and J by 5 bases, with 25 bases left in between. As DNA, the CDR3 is TGTGCCAGCAGCAGTTCTGCTCCCATTTTTTGGCATCATCAGCCCCAGCATTTT. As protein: CASSSSAPIFWHHQPQHF.

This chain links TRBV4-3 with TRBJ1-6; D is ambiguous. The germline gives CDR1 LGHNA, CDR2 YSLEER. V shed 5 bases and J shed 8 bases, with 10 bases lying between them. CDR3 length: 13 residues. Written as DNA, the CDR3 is TGCGCCAGCAGCTTAAGTAGGGATTCACCCCTCCACTTT. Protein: CASSLSRDSPLHF.

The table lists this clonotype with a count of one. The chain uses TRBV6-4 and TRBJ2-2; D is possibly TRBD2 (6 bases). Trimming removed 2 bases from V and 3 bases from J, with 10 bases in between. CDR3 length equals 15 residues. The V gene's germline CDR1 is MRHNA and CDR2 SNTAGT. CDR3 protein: CASSDGRRDTGELFF. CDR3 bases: TGTGCCAGCAGTGACGGGAGGCGAGACACCGGGGAGCTGTTTTTT.